This is a list of T cell receptor beta chains from one sample in a study of CD8+CD57+ T cells in acquired aplastic anemia. MiXCR was run by TCRdb on the reads, yielding one entry per CDR3 protein. The data show 190,000 or so distinct CDR3 sequences, 48% seen once. Sequences were obtained from sorted CD4+, CD8+, or CD8+CD57+ T cells (not recorded which) from PBMCs. The receptors were sampled from a human donor with aplastic anemia. Each CDR3 is given with its conserved first and last residue. D genes are given only for firm matches. Expanded clones are given a class, and other clones once, few, many or no size at all.

TRBV19	-	-	TRBJ1-1	CASSINRGTEAFF	TGTGCCAGTAGTATTAACAGAGGCACTGAAGCTTTCTTT
TRBV11-2	-	TRBD1	TRBJ2-3	CASSFGQAQMANIDTQYF	TGTGCCAGCAGTTTCGGACAGGCACAGATGGCTAATATAGATACGCAGTATTTT
TRBV19	many	-	TRBJ2-1	CASSFTPDAYNEQFF	TGTGCCAGTAGTTTTACTCCGGATGCCTATAATGAGCAGTTCTTC
TRBV19	-	TRBD1	TRBJ1-2	CASSTRTGDGGYTF	TGTGCCAGTAGTACCCGGACAGGCGATGGTGGCTACACCTTC
TRBV20-1	once	-	TRBJ2-5	CSAPGTFQETQYF	TGCAGTGCACCCGGGACATTTCAAGAGACCCAGTACTTC
TRBV10-3	-	-	TRBJ2-2	CAGSVGEFNTGELFF	TGTGCCGGGTCCGTCGGGGAGTTTAACACCGGGGAGCTGTTTTTT
TRBV2	-	-	TRBJ2-5	CVSDSRQIQETQYF	TGTGTTTCCGACAGTCGGCAGATTCAAGAGACCCAGTACTTC
TRBV5-6	-	-	TRBJ1-1	CASSEGANTEAFF	TGTGCCAGCAGCGAAGGGGCGAACACTGAAGCTTTCTTT
TRBV28	many	TRBD1	TRBJ1-6	CASRGQGNNSPLHF	TGTGCCAGCAGAGGACAGGGAAATAATTCACCCCTCCACTTT
TRBV5-5	once	-	TRBJ1-6	CASSWAGVNSPLHF	TGTGCCAGCAGCTGGGCGGGAGTTAATTCACCCCTCCACTTT
TRBV2	-	TRBD2	TRBJ2-2	CASSGRTSGVFFTGELFF	TGTGCCAGCAGTGGGCGCACTAGCGGGGTTTTTTTCACCGGGGAGCTGTTTTTT
TRBV7-2	-	-	TRBJ2-2	CASRPSGELFF	TGTGCCAGCAGACCGAGCGGGGAGCTGTTTTTT
TRBV12-3/TRBV12-4	many	-	TRBJ1-5	CASTSGQGNQPQHF	TGTGCCAGCACCTCGGGGCAGGGCAATCAGCCCCAGCATTTT
TRBV6-1	-	-	TRBJ1-5	CASSEAQRGSNQPQHF	TGTGCCAGCAGTGAAGCGCAACGGGGGAGCAATCAGCCCCAGCATTTT
TRBV7-8	-	TRBD2	TRBJ2-4	CASSSGTMLAKNIQYF	TGTGCCAGCAGCTCTGGGACTATGTTAGCCAAAAACATTCAGTACTTC
TRBV25-1	few	-	TRBJ2-7	CARHGVGGGHGKNFYEQYF	TGTGCCAGGCACGGGGTGGGGGGGGGACACGGGAAGAATTTCTACGAGCAGTACTTC
TRBV12-3/TRBV12-4	many	-	TRBJ1-5	CASSPGRQNSNQPQHF	TGTGCCAGCAGTCCCGGACGCCAAAATAGCAATCAGCCCCAGCATTTT
TRBV19	-	TRBD2	TRBJ2-3	CASSILLAGGAIDVGTQYF	TGTGCCAGTAGTATACTACTAGCGGGGGGGGCTATCGATGTAGGTACGCAGTATTTT
TRBV6-1	-	-	TRBJ1-2	CASSARVGGYTF	TGTGCCAGCAGTGCGAGGGTAGGTGGCTACACCTTC
TRBV7-9	few	-	TRBJ2-7	CASSFGRGEQYF	TGTGCCAGCAGCTTCGGCAGGGGCGAGCAGTACTTC
TRBV12-3/TRBV12-4	many	-	TRBJ2-7	CASTAQAPYEQYF	TGTGCCAGCACCGCACAGGCGCCCTACGAGCAGTACTTC
TRBV6-1	-	-	TRBJ1-1	CASSRQGGLGTEAFF	TGTGCCAGCAGCCGCCAAGGGGGGCTAGGGACTGAAGCTTTCTTT
TRBV20-1	many	-	TRBJ2-1	CSAPPGGPYNEQFF	TGCAGTGCCCCTCCAGGGGGGCCCTACAATGAGCAGTTCTTC
TRBV6-1	many	TRBD1	TRBJ2-5	CASSRQGNQETQYF	TGTGCCAGCAGTAGACAGGGAAATCAGGAGACCCAGTACTTC
TRBV6-5	many	TRBD1	TRBJ1-2	CASSSDGQGGGGYTF	TGTGCCAGCAGTTCCGACGGACAGGGAGGAGGTGGCTACACCTTC
TRBV24-1	few	TRBD1	TRBJ1-6	CATSDGTGVSPLHF	TGTGCCACCAGTGATGGGACAGGAGTCTCACCCCTCCACTTT
TRBV9	-	-	TRBJ2-3	CASSSRTDTQYF	TGTGCCAGCAGCTCTCGCACAGATACGCAGTATTTT
TRBV7-9	-	-	TRBJ1-1	CASSLPGGTEAFF	TGTGCCAGCAGCCTCCCAGGTGGGACTGAAGCTTTCTTT
TRBV5-1	many	TRBD1	TRBJ2-2	CASSSGTGLGTGELFF	TGCGCCAGCAGCTCAGGGACAGGGTTAGGCACCGGGGAGCTGTTTTTT
TRBV25-1	once	-	TRBJ1-2	CASSESLSAYGYTF	TGTGCCAGCAGTGAATCTCTGTCAGCCTATGGCTACACCTTC
TRBV9	-	-	TRBJ1-2	CASSVGGTGRSYGYTF	TGTGCCAGCAGCGTAGGAGGTACAGGGCGGTCCTATGGCTACACCTTC
TRBV6-1	many	-	TRBJ2-5	CASSPRSETQYF	TGTGCCAGCAGCCCTAGAAGCGAGACCCAGTACTTC
TRBV5-1	-	-	TRBJ1-6	CASMVGENSPLHF	TGCGCCAGCATGGTGGGGGAAAATTCACCCCTCCACTTT
TRBV20-1	many	TRBD2	TRBJ2-1	CSAQTSAIGNEQFF	TGCAGTGCCCAGACTAGCGCGATCGGCAATGAGCAGTTCTTC
TRBV24-1	few	-	TRBJ2-3	CATSDFSNTDTQYF	TGTGCCACCAGTGATTTCTCGAACACAGATACGCAGTATTTT
TRBV9	many	TRBD1	TRBJ1-3	CASRGEQGSSGNTIYF	TGTGCCAGCAGGGGGGAACAGGGGAGCTCTGGAAACACCATATATTTT
TRBV2	many	-	TRBJ2-5	CASSPGLGTQYF	TGTGCCAGCTCACCGGGACTTGGGACCCAGTACTTC
TRBV27	-	TRBD1	TRBJ2-7	CASSLFGLGDRAYEQYF	TGTGCCAGCAGTTTATTTGGACTAGGGGACAGGGCCTACGAGCAGTACTTC
TRBV7-9	many	TRBD1	TRBJ2-1	CASSSTGGSYNEQFF	TGTGCCAGCAGCTCGACAGGGGGCTCCTACAATGAGCAGTTCTTC
TRBV10-3	many	TRBD1	TRBJ1-4	CAISEGLWTGTNEKLFF	TGTGCCATCAGTGAGGGGCTATGGACAGGGACTAATGAAAAACTGTTTTTT
TRBV24-1	-	-	TRBJ1-1	CATSDSGRTNTEAFF	TGTGCCACCAGTGATTCTGGACGGACGAACACTGAAGCTTTCTTT
TRBV29-1	-	TRBD1	TRBJ1-2	CSVDSFDRGDGYTF	TGCAGCGTTGACTCATTCGACAGGGGAGATGGCTACACCTTC
TRBV5-1	many	TRBD1	TRBJ2-5	CASSLQGASETQYF	TGCGCCAGCAGCTTACAGGGGGCTAGCGAGACCCAGTACTTC
TRBV2	once	-	TRBJ1-1	CASSYDREAFF	TGTGCCAGCAGTTACGACAGGGAAGCTTTCTTT
TRBV5-1	many	-	TRBJ2-2	CASSLVLSGELFF	TGCGCCAGCAGCTTGGTGCTCTCCGGGGAGCTGTTTTTT
TRBV6-5	many	-	TRBJ2-7	CASSFSHEQYF	TGTGCCAGCAGTTTTTCACACGAGCAGTACTTC